This TCR beta chain was documented in a study of vaccination and CD4 T cells after COVID-19. About the study: The convalescents, six males and four females, included two who were Hispanic.

The treatment denotes: roughly ten-day PBMC culture with coronavirus spike peptide pools or control peptides (ViraFEST assay). Cultured CD4+ T-cell DNA underwent Oncomine TCR Beta short-read sequencing. The template was genomic DNA from cultured CD4+ T cells. TCRdb used MiXCR to reprocess the PCR reads, holding one entry per CDR3 protein. The sample shows some 21,000 distinct CDR3 sequences, 40% to 65% of them seen only once. Points from the study as a whole: No early post-infection timepoints were studied, and convalescent patients studied were relatively few.

The CDR3 is 14 amino acids. The junction had 6 bases not matched to a gene; V was cut back by 5 bases and J by 3 bases. The germline CDR1 and CDR2 sequences are SGHTA and FQGNSA. Concerning this clonotype: What it recognizes is unknown.

The source is a human donor who had recovered from COVID-19. The J gene is TRBJ2-7, the V gene TRBV7-2; 8 nucleotides match TRBD1. Sequencing input: CD4+ T cells from blood, cultured in vitro. The CDR3 DNA reads as TGTGCCAGCAGCCCCCGGGACAGGAGCTACGAGCAGTACTTC. The encoded protein is CASSPRDRSYEQYF.